The 3 T cell receptor beta chains reported below all come from one sample, sequenced in a study of shared clonotypes between healthy human individuals. Sequencing used immunoSEQ multiplex PCR; TCRdb keeps in-frame clones, though not all of them. The sample carries around 720,000 clones, more than 70% recorded once. Sequenced material: memory CD4+ T cells sorted from blood. This sample's subset: CD45RA-negative fraction. The receptors shown here come from a woman between 25 and 40 years old in good health.

The chain is built from TRBV5-1 and TRBJ2-7; TRBD2 is a possible D gene (6 bases). The CDR3 loop spans 14 amino acids. CDR1 SGHRS and CDR2 YFSETQ come from the germline V gene. Deletions cut 4 bases from V and 3 bases from J, with 14 bases between. CDR3 in amino acids: CASSGDSGNYEQYF. CDR3 nucleotide sequence: TGCGCCAGCAGCGGGGACTCGGGGAACTACGAGCAGTACTTC.

This clone was detected once. The chain couples TRBV6-1 to TRBJ1-5, with D perhaps TRBD1 (5 bases). V lost 3 bases to trimming and J lost 9 bases, with 15 bases between them. The CDR3 spans 14 residues. CDR1 and CDR2 from the germline V gene are MNHNS and SASEGT. The CDR3 sequence: CASSEGVSYRPQHF. The CDR3 DNA follows: TGTGCCAGCAGTGAGGGGGTGTCATACCGGCCCCAGCATTTT.

The chain joins TRBV5-1 to TRBJ2-3, with D perhaps matching TRBD2 (6 bases). CDR1 SGHRS and CDR2 YFSETQ come from the germline V gene. The length of the CDR3 is 13 residues. Trimming took 0 bases from V and 5 from J, leaving 7 bases between them. CDR3 sequence (DNA): TGCGCCAGCAGCTTGGGGAGGGAAGATACGCAGTATTTT. Encoded protein: CASSLGREDTQYF.